This entry lists 17 T cell receptor beta chains sequenced from one sample in a study of CD8 T cells in ankylosing spondylitis. These receptors are not linked to any known antigen. TCRdb re-called the 5' RACE reads with MiXCR, one entry per CDR3 protein. The sample consists of 200,000 to 250,000 distinct CDR3 sequences, approximately 20% of them appearing once. Study conclusions and caveats: It appeared that ankylosing spondylitis blood was characterized by a TCR beta motif of under ten highly homologous variants.

The sequencing sample was made of blood, either unsorted or a sorted T cell fraction (not recorded which). These receptors came from a male donor with ankylosing spondylitis.

This clonotype showed up just a few times. The genes are TRBV12-3 or TRBV12-4 and TRBJ2-2; a possible D gene is TRBD2 (7 bases). V shed 1 base and J shed 4 bases, with 13 bases lying between them. The CDR3 extends over 16 amino acids. CDR3 protein: CASSLVGGAPTGELFF. Written as DNA, the CDR3 is TGTGCCAGCAGTTTAGTTGGGGGGGCCCCCACCGGGGAGCTGTTTTTT.

The chain recombines TRBV13 with TRBJ2-1; the D gene is possibly TRBD1 (6 bases). The CDR3 runs to 12 residues. Germline lookup yields CDR1 PRHDT and CDR2 FYEKMQ (reference sequence). Deletions cut 1 base from V and 8 bases from J, with 6 bases between. CDR3 in DNA: TGTGCCAGCAGCTTAGACAGGGATGAGCAGTTCTTC. This codes for CASSLDRDEQFF. Looking up the rest from reference TRBV13 and TRBJ2-1 gives the full variable domain: AAGVIQSPRHLIKEKRETATLKCYPIPRHDTVYWYQQGPGQDPQFLISFYEKMQSDKGSIPDRFSAQQFSDYHSELNMSSLELGDSALYFCASSLDRDEQFFGPGTRLTVL.

There are a few counts of this clonotype. V usage is TRBV20-1 and J usage is TRBJ2-7; no definite D call. Germline loops: CDR1 DFQATT, CDR2 SNEGSKA (reference sequence). V was pared by 0 bases and J by 0 bases, with 15 bases between. This CDR3 is built from 16 residues. The CDR3 DNA is TGCAGTGCTAGAGATACAAAGACCGTGAGCTCCTACGAGCAGTACTTC. It translates to CSARDTKTVSSYEQYF.

The chain uses TRBV3-1 and TRBJ2-1; either TRBD1 or TRBD2 may supply D (5 bases each). The ends were cut back, 4 bases at V and 0 bases at J, with 13 bases in the middle. Germline V gives CDR1 LGHDT, CDR2 YNNKEL (reference sequence). The CDR3 length is 16 residues. The DNA of the CDR3 is TGTGCCAGCAGCCCGCCAGAGGGGAACTCCTACAATGAGCAGTTCTTC. It codes for CASSPPEGNSYNEQFF.

This clonotype showed up many times. The gene calls are TRBV5-1 and TRBJ1-1; tentatively, D is TRBD1 (5 bases). The ends were cut back, 2 bases at V and 7 bases at J, with 12 bases in the middle. Per germline, CDR1 SGHRS and CDR2 YFSETQ. The CDR3 is made up of 13 amino acids. As DNA, the CDR3 is TGCGCCAGCAGCTTCGAACAGGAGCTTGAAGCTTTCTTT. Its protein product is CASSFEQELEAFF.

With respect to this clonotype: Germline is not matched at one junction end, which may reflect a read error. The J gene is TRBJ2-7, the V gene TRBV12-3 or TRBV12-4; 7 positions match TRBD1. CDR3 length: 13 residues. The CDR3 is CASGLGQPYEQYF. In DNA form, the CDR3 reads TGTGCCAGCGGTTTGGGACAGCCCTACGAGCAGTACTTC.

This clonotype has more than one count but fewer than ten. The chain is built from TRBV7-9 and TRBJ1-1; 9 bases are shared with TRBD1. V lost 5 bases, J lost 6 bases, and 4 bases stayed unmatched. The CDR3 totals 13 residues. Germline-derived CDR1 and CDR2 are SEHNR and FQNEAQ (reference sequence). The CDR3 reads CASSPTGGSEAFF. CDR3 DNA: TGTGCCAGCAGCCCCACAGGGGGCTCTGAAGCTTTCTTT.

In this sample, this clonotype turned up a few times. This rearrangement joins TRBV12-3 or TRBV12-4 to TRBJ2-3; maybe TRBD1 (5 bases). Trimming took 8 bases from V and 4 from J, leaving 13 bases between them. The CDR3 has 13 amino acids. The CDR3 region is CASRWTFSDTQYF. In nucleotides, the CDR3 is TGTGCCAGCCGATGGACATTTTCAGATACGCAGTATTTT.

The gene calls are TRBV20-1 and TRBJ2-5; D tentatively reads TRBD1 or TRBD2 (5 bases each). CDR3 length: 15 residues. The germline V gene has CDR1 DFQATT and CDR2 SNEGSKA (reference sequence). The V and J ends lost 4 bases and 5 bases respectively, with 20 bases between them. The CDR3 coding sequence is TGCAGTGCTAAGCCATGGGGGACCCTCCAGGAGACCCAGTACTTC. Its protein is CSAKPWGTLQETQYF.

V is TRBV27 and J is TRBJ2-1; 12 bases are a match to TRBD2. The CDR3 runs to 15 residues. V lost 7 bases to trimming and J lost 8 bases; unmatched junction nucleotides: 9. In germline, CDR1 is MNHEY, CDR2 SMNVEV (reference sequence). CDR3 region: CASTQTSGSGDEQFF. CDR3 coding DNA: TGTGCCAGCACTCAGACTAGCGGGAGTGGTGATGAGCAGTTCTTC.

This rearrangement joins TRBV4-3 to TRBJ2-5; D might be TRBD2 (6 bases). The CDR3 spans 15 residues. Germline V gene data show CDR1 as LGHNA and CDR2 as YSLEER. Trimming shortened V by 0 bases and J by 4 bases, and 12 bases separated the two germline ends. Written as DNA, the CDR3 is TGCGCCAGCAGCCAAGATGTGGGGGGTGGAGAGACCCAGTACTTC. Translating gives CASSQDVGGGETQYF.

This clonotype was seen at least ten times. The chain uses TRBV10-3 and TRBJ1-1; D remains unclear. The V gene lost 11 bases and the J gene lost 0 bases, with 13 bases spanning the gap. This CDR3 spans 13 amino acids. The germline CDR1 and CDR2 sequences are ENHRY and SYGVKD. As DNA, the CDR3 is TGTGCCTCGAAAAGGGATGTGAACACTGAAGCTTTCTTT. Encoded protein: CASKRDVNTEAFF.

V gene TRBV29-1 combines with J gene TRBJ1-1, with 7 nucleotides matching TRBD1. The CDR3 contains 11 residues. The germline V gene encodes CDR1 SQVTM and CDR2 ANQGSEA. The junction had 9 bases not matched to a gene; V was cut back by 6 bases and J by 11 bases. CDR3 sequence: CSVDRQGLAFF. For the CDR3, the DNA is TGCAGCGTCGATCGACAGGGATTGGCTTTCTTT.

This sequence joins TRBV5-1 and TRBJ1-2; 7 bases fit TRBD1. The V and J ends lost 4 bases and 3 bases, in that order; junction bases with no gene match: 6. Per the germline V gene, CDR1 is SGHRS and CDR2 is YFSETQ. The CDR3 length is 14 residues. CDR3 protein: CASSPGGPDYGYTF. DNA for the CDR3: TGCGCCAGCAGCCCAGGGGGGCCCGACTATGGCTACACCTTC.

This clonotype appeared many times. The V and J genes are TRBV12-3 or TRBV12-4 and TRBJ1-1; tentative D call: TRBD1 (5 bases). The CDR3 length is 14 residues. Trimming took 6 bases from V and 3 from J, leaving 14 bases between them. CDR3 DNA: TGTGCCAGCAGAGACACAGGAGTTGACACTGAAGCTTTCTTT. Its translation is CASRDTGVDTEAFF.

The sample holds many counts of this clonotype. The chain uses TRBV5-1 and TRBJ2-7; unclear D gene. The CDR3 sequence is 14 residues long. V was clipped by 1 base and J by 3 bases, with 11 bases between them. From germline, CDR1 is SGHRS and CDR2 YFSETQ. CDR3 in DNA: TGCGCCAGCAGCTTGTGGGGTGTAGACTACGAGCAGTACTTC. It translates to CASSLWGVDYEQYF.

This chain uses TRBV20-1 with TRBJ2-7, with TRBD2 identical over 10 bases. The V segment lost 0 bases and the J segment 1 base; nucleotides outside the gene matches: 9. Germline V CDR1 and CDR2: DFQATT, SNEGSKA (reference sequence). CDR3 size: 17 residues. DNA for the CDR3: TGCAGTGCTAGAGATGGGTTGCTAGCGGGAGTTTCCTACGAGCAGTACTTC. Residues: CSARDGLLAGVSYEQYF.